The rows below give T cell receptor beta chains drawn from one sample of a study of CD8 T cells in ankylosing spondylitis. TCRdb processed the 5' RACE reads anew with MiXCR; each CDR3 protein has one entry. The table records roughly 440,000 distinct CDR3 sequences, approximately 17% of them present only once. What was sequenced was blood, either unsorted or a sorted T cell fraction (not recorded which). These TCRs come from a male donor with ankylosing spondylitis. Each CDR3 is given with its conserved first and last residue. The D gene is left open where the match is weak. Clone size appears in some rows only: once, few, many, or a class for an expanded clone.

D	V	J	size	DNA	CDR3
TRBD2	TRBV4-2	TRBJ2-5	few	TGTGCCAGCAGCCAAATACTAGCGGGGGGAGAGGAGACCCAGTACTTC	CASSQILAGGEETQYF
-	TRBV7-9	TRBJ1-1	few	TGTGCCAGCAGCTCTATAGGGGGGCGCAACGCTGAAGCTTTCTTT	CASSSIGGRNAEAFF
-	TRBV5-5	TRBJ2-7	-	TGTGCCAGCAGCTTTCTGGGAGGCTACGAGCAGTACTTC	CASSFLGGYEQYF
-	TRBV20-1	TRBJ1-5	few	TGCAGTGCTAGCCCTGACAGACAATATCAGCCCCAGCATTTT	CSASPDRQYQPQHF
-	TRBV5-1	TRBJ1-2	few	TGCGCCAGCAGCTTGGCAAATCAGGGTGGCGGCTACACCTTC	CASSLANQGGGYTF
-	TRBV7-8	TRBJ2-7	-	TGTGCCAGCAGCTTAGGTTCCGGGGGCGTAAGCTCCTACGAGCAGTACTTC	CASSLGSGGVSSYEQYF
-	TRBV7-9	TRBJ1-3	few	TGTGCCAGCGGGTTCCAGGGACCCTCTGGAAACACCATATATTTT	CASGFQGPSGNTIYF
-	TRBV5-4	TRBJ2-7	-	TGTGCCAGCAGCTTGTCGTCCCCGGGGTCCTACGAGCAGTACTTC	CASSLSSPGSYEQYF
-	TRBV7-9	TRBJ1-6	few	TGTGCCAGCAGCTTAGGGGGCAGGGCGAATTCACCCCTCCACTTT	CASSLGGRANSPLHF
TRBD2	TRBV3-1	TRBJ2-3	-	TGTGCCAGCAGCCAACAAGCGGGGGGGGGCACAGATACGCAGTATTTT	CASSQQAGGGTDTQYF
-	TRBV7-2	TRBJ2-7	few	TGTGCCAGCAGCAAAGATTGGAGCTCCTACGAGCAGTACTTC	CASSKDWSSYEQYF
-	TRBV6-5	TRBJ1-2	few	TGTGCCAGCAGTTTCGCCGGGGCGCAATATGGCTACACCTTC	CASSFAGAQYGYTF
-	TRBV6-6	TRBJ1-1	-	TGTGCCAGCAGACTTCAGCAGGGTGAAGCTTTCTTT	CASRLQQGEAFF
TRBD2	TRBV29-1	TRBJ2-1	many	TGCAGCGTTGACTATATTGCGGGAGGCGCGAGCTCCTACAATGAGCAGTTCTTC	CSVDYIAGGASSYNEQFF
-	TRBV20-1	TRBJ2-5	-	TGCAGTGCCGTTCGATCGGAGACCCAGTACTTC	CSAVRSETQYF
-	TRBV28	TRBJ1-1	-	TGTGCCAGCAGTTGGCTCCAGACTGAAGCTTTCTTT	CASSWLQTEAFF
TRBD1	TRBV6-5	TRBJ1-2	-	TGTGCCAGCAGTTACGAAACAGGGGGCGCAATCTATGGCTACACCTTC	CASSYETGGAIYGYTF
-	TRBV5-6	TRBJ2-5	few	TGTGCCAGCAGCATCTGGGCCCTCCGGGAGACCCAGTACTTC	CASSIWALRETQYF
TRBD1	TRBV6-5	TRBJ1-2	-	TGTGCCAGCAGTTTCCGTTCTACAGGGGACTATGGCTACACCTTC	CASSFRSTGDYGYTF
-	TRBV6-2/TRBV6-3	TRBJ2-1	-	TGTGCCAGCAGTTACCCCAGCCGGACAGAGCAGTTCTTC	CASSYPSRTEQFF